These T cell receptor beta chains were read from a single sample in a study of blood T cells in healthy people across ages. Via MiXCR, TCRdb re-called the 5' RACE reads, giving one row per CDR3 protein. The sample consists of 660,000 or so distinct CDR3 sequences, approximately 50% of them appearing once. Sequenced material: blood. The receptor set was obtained from a man aged 55 to 70 in good health. CDR3s include the opening cysteine and the closing phenylalanine or tryptophan. Fields, in order: J gene, V gene, CDR3 protein.

>TRBJ2-5|TRBV20-1
CSASPLRETQYF
>TRBJ2-6|TRBV6-1
CASNSGSSGANVLTF
>TRBJ2-1|TRBV7-2
CASTPRGLYNEQFF
>TRBJ1-5|TRBV9
CASSRQGTNQPQHF
>TRBJ2-7|TRBV5-1
CAGSPSVSAYEQYF
>TRBJ1-1|TRBV15
CATSDRVEAFF
>TRBJ1-1|TRBV12-3/TRBV12-4
CTSSLARMNTEAFF
>TRBJ2-2|TRBV29-1
CSVDGDSGTGELFF
>TRBJ2-3|TRBV12-3/TRBV12-4
CASSSLTNFYTQYF
>TRBJ2-3|TRBV5-1
CASSSASGADTQYF
>TRBJ1-6|TRBV20-1
CSASGGRGSYNSPLHF
>TRBJ1-2|TRBV6-5
CASSSGKPPNYGYTF
>TRBJ2-3|TRBV9
CASSVTSGSTDTQYF
>TRBJ2-7|TRBV7-2
CASSRGKAGNYEQYF
>TRBJ2-1|TRBV29-1
CSDSTGVGNEQFF
>TRBJ2-7|TRBV7-6
CASSLVGQQYF
>TRBJ2-5|TRBV20-1
CSARVSGQGRETQYF
>TRBJ2-3|TRBV29-1
CSDFPGFTDTQYF
>TRBJ2-5|TRBV9
CASSVGDETQYF
>TRBJ1-5|TRBV20-1
CSASRGSNQPQHF
>TRBJ2-7|TRBV5-1
CASSSLDRDHEQYF
>TRBJ1-1|TRBV19
CASSIILMNAEAFF
>TRBJ2-3|TRBV4-2
CASSPTRGLHTDTQYF
>TRBJ1-6|TRBV6-6
CASSLQDPGNSPLHF
>TRBJ2-5|TRBV7-2
CASSLGGGESETQYF
>TRBJ2-5|TRBV7-2
CASSKSGVGETQYF
>TRBJ2-2|TRBV10-3
CASGDRARDTGELFF
>TRBJ2-4|TRBV21-1
CASYPGIRYF
>.|TRBV7-6
CASSSLLLAGGEQYF
>TRBJ2-3|TRBV28
CASSSAGTSEDTQYF
>TRBJ2-3|TRBV7-9
CASMGEGTQYF
>TRBJ2-1|TRBV5-1
CASSPTEMDSNEQFF
>TRBJ1-2|TRBV2
CASSETIGYGCTF
>TRBJ1-4|TRBV9
CASSVATGVNEKLFF
>TRBJ2-7|TRBV5-1
CASSLAVGQVYEQYF
>TRBJ2-7|TRBV27
CASSPQKGGGRIYEQYF
>TRBJ2-6|TRBV9
CASSPSGTAEANVLTF
>TRBJ2-2|TRBV5-1
CASSRKGTGELFF
>TRBJ2-1|TRBV20-1
CSASGTSGYNEQFF
>TRBJ2-5|TRBV12-3/TRBV12-4
CASSFRGYQETQYF
>TRBJ2-7|TRBV4-1
CASSQGSTGAYEQYF
>TRBJ2-5|TRBV3-1
CASSQKGGETQYF
>TRBJ1-4|TRBV25-1
CASSELGQGDEKLFF
>TRBJ2-3|TRBV7-9
CASSSSLSLDTQYF
>TRBJ2-6|TRBV20-1
CSASRVWGANVLTF
>TRBJ2-5|TRBV2
CASSLYQGTEQYF
>TRBJ2-7|TRBV2
CASRRVPASYEQYF